The 26 T cell receptor beta chains below were found in one sample sequenced in a study of blood T cell repertoires in COVID-19. Some clones are missing from TCRdb's copy, which holds only in-frame ones; the method was immunoSEQ multiplex PCR. This sample carries 300,000 or so clones, about 82% of them seen once, and the ten largest clones take around 4.5%. Sequenced sample: peripheral blood. Source of these receptors: a woman in her fifties or sixties with active or convalescent COVID-19.

CDR3 nucleotide sequence: TGTGCCAGCAGTTTCCGACAGGGTACGGAAAGCACCATATATTTT. Its protein product is CASSFRQGTESTIYF. This chain uses TRBV28 with TRBJ1-3, with 7 bases lining up with TRBD1. Germline CDR1 and CDR2: MDHEN and SYDVKM. Trimming at V came to 3 bases and at J to 9 bases, leaving 11 bases not matched to a gene. The CDR3 totals 15 residues.

The rearrangement uses TRBV28 and TRBJ1-1, with a possible D match to TRBD1 (5 bases). V lost 6 bases to trimming and J lost 1 base, with 12 bases between them. The CDR3 runs to 14 residues. Germline CDR1 and CDR2: MDHEN and SYDVKM. The CDR3 region is CASSPPGENTEAFF. CDR3 DNA sequence: TGTGCCAGCAGCCCCCCGGGGGAGAACACTGAAGCTTTCTTT.

The count of this clone is one. The V call is TRBV5-6, the J call TRBJ1-4; D gene unclear. Germline CDR1 SGHDT, CDR2 YYEEEE. V lost 2 bases and J 5 bases, leaving 10 bases between the germline ends. The CDR3 sequence is 14 residues long. CDR3 amino acids: CASSFGGRNEKLFF. The CDR3 DNA reads TGTGCCAGCAGCTTTGGCGGAAGGAATGAAAAACTGTTTTTT.

The V gene is TRBV7-9, the J gene TRBJ2-7; a weak D match, TRBD2 (5 bases). The germline gives CDR1 SEHNR, CDR2 FQNEAQ (reference sequence). The CDR3 is 17 residues long. V lost 2 bases and J 7 bases, leaving 24 bases between the germline ends. The CDR3 DNA follows: TGTGCCAGCAGCTTAAACGGGGTGTTGATCGGATCCGGGGAGCAGTACTTC. It specifies CASSLNGVLIGSGEQYF. Looking up the rest from reference TRBV7-9 and TRBJ2-7 gives the full variable domain: DTGVSQNPRHKITKRGQNVTFRCDPISEHNRLYWYRQTLGQGPEFLTYFQNEAQLEKSRLLSDRFSAERPKGSFSTLEIQRTEQGDSAMYLCASSLNGVLIGSGEQYFGPGTRLTVT.

This clone was recorded once. The chain is built from TRBV11-2 and TRBJ1-6; D is ambiguous. From germline, CDR1 is SGHAT and CDR2 FQNNGV. CDR3 length: 16 residues. V dropped 3 bases and J dropped 3 bases, with 12 bases sitting between them. DNA for the CDR3: TGTGCCAGCAGCTTCCGGGATTTTTTCTATAATTCACCCCTCCACTTT. Amino acids: CASSFRDFFYNSPLHF.

This clone was seen more than once but under ten times. The chain links TRBV7-8 to TRBJ1-5; the D gene is possibly TRBD1 (5 bases). CDR3 size: 16 residues. Between the trimmed V and J ends, which lost 5 bases and 0 bases, there was a span of 14 bases. Germline V CDR1 and CDR2: SGHVS, FQNEAQ. CDR3 DNA: TGTGCCAGCAGCCTCCTCCAGGGCTTTAGCAATCAGCCCCAGCATTTT. Its protein is CASSLLQGFSNQPQHF.

The gene calls are TRBV5-1 and TRBJ2-2; tentatively, D is TRBD1 (7 bases). CDR3 size: 16 residues. CDR1 and CDR2 (germline): SGHRS, YFSETQ. The germline V and J ends were trimmed by 4 bases and 3 bases, with 16 bases remaining between them. The CDR3 spells CASSPRRGLDTGELFF. The DNA of the CDR3 is TGCGCCAGCAGCCCCCGGAGGGGGCTTGACACCGGGGAGCTGTTTTTT.

V is TRBV5-8 and J is TRBJ2-5; 13 nucleotides line up with TRBD2. The CDR3 has 18 amino acids. Germline loops: CDR1 SGHTS, CDR2 YDEGEE. V lost 4 bases, J lost 3 bases, and 12 bases stayed unmatched. In DNA, the CDR3 is TGTGCCAGCAGCACCCCACTAGGGACTAGCGGGGACGAAGAGACCCAGTACTTC. Its translation: CASSTPLGTSGDEETQYF. The variable domain in full, with the rest retrieved from reference TRBV5-8 and TRBJ2-5, is EAGVTQSPTHLIKTRGQQATLRCSPISGHTSVYWYQQALGLGLQFLLWYDEGEERNRGNFPPRFSGRQFPNYSSELNVNALELEDSALYLCASSTPLGTSGDEETQYFGPGTRLLVL.

The gene calls are TRBV30 and TRBJ1-1, with D perhaps matching TRBD1 (5 bases). The CDR3 is 11 amino acids. CDR1 is GTSNPN, CDR2 SVGIG, per germline (reference sequence). The V gene lost 3 bases and the J gene lost 8 bases, with 10 bases spanning the gap. The CDR3 sequence: CAWSWAGEAFF. In nucleotides, the CDR3 is TGTGCCTGGAGCTGGGCAGGGGAAGCTTTCTTT.

This clone showed up many times. The chain joins TRBV7-6 to TRBJ1-2; unclear D gene. V was clipped by 5 bases and J by 8 bases, with 12 bases between them. The CDR3 sequence is 12 residues long. CDR1 and CDR2 from the germline V gene are SGHVS and FNYEAQ. CDR3: CASSPDTYGYTF. DNA of the CDR3: TGTGCCAGCAGCCCAGACACGTACGGCTACACCTTC. The variable domain in full, completed from reference TRBV7-6 and TRBJ1-2, reads GAGVSQSPRYKVTKRGQDVALRCDPISGHVSLYWYRQALGQGPEFLTYFNYEAQQDKSGLPNDRFSAERPEGSISTLTIQRTEQRDSAMYRCASSPDTYGYTFGSGTRLTVV.

The genes are TRBV12-5 and TRBJ1-2, with 7 bases fitting TRBD1. Trimming at V came to 4 bases and at J to 2 bases, leaving 1 base not matched to a gene. The CDR3 is 13 residues long. Germline V gene sequence: CDR1 LGHNT, CDR2 FRNRAP. CDR3 bases: TGTGCTAGTGGTTCGGGACAGAACTATGGCTACACCTTC. Protein: CASGSGQNYGYTF.

The V call is TRBV29-1, the J call TRBJ1-2, with a possible D match to TRBD1 (5 bases). CDR3 length: 11 residues. V gave up 5 bases and J gave up 7 bases, with 11 bases separating them. Germline CDR1 SQVTM, CDR2 ANQGSEA. CDR3 bases: TGCAGCGTTATCAGGGCAGGTGGCTACACCTTC. Its translation is CSVIRAGGYTF.

The chain is built from TRBV12-5 and TRBJ2-7; 10 nucleotides align to TRBD1. Germline loops: CDR1 LGHNT, CDR2 FRNRAP. There are 16 residues in the CDR3. V shed 0 bases, J shed 5 bases, and the junction held 7 bases outside the gene matches. The CDR3: CASGLVSRDRGNEQYF. The CDR3 nucleotides are TGTGCTAGTGGTTTGGTCAGCCGGGACAGGGGTAACGAGCAGTACTTC. The full variable domain, in which reference TRBV12-5 and TRBJ2-7 provide the parts outside the CDR3, is DARVTQTPRHKVTEMGQEVTMRCQPILGHNTVFWYRQTMMQGLELLAYFRNRAPLDDSGMPKDRFSAEMPDATLATLKIQPSEPRDSAVYFCASGLVSRDRGNEQYFGPGTRLTVT.

The rearrangement joins TRBV6-2 or TRBV6-3 to TRBJ2-1; weak D call: TRBD2 (5 bases). CDR1 is MNHEY, CDR2 SVGEGT, per germline. CDR3 length: 16 amino acids. V was pared by 5 bases and J by 0 bases, with 14 bases between. As DNA, the CDR3 is TGTGCCAGCAGTCCCGGACTTTTAAGCTCCTACAATGAGCAGTTCTTC. Its protein is CASSPGLLSSYNEQFF.

The V and J genes are TRBV19 and TRBJ2-1; D is perhaps TRBD1 (5 bases). Per germline, CDR1 LNHDA and CDR2 SQIVND (reference sequence). The CDR3 length is 16 residues. Deletions cut 3 bases from V and 0 bases from J, with 12 bases between. CDR3 protein: CASSIQGRSSYNEQFF. For the CDR3, the DNA is TGTGCCAGTAGTATCCAGGGCCGAAGCTCCTACAATGAGCAGTTCTTC. The entire variable domain, with the rest obtained from reference TRBV19 and TRBJ2-1, is as follows: DGGITQSPKYLFRKEGQNVTLSCEQNLNHDAMYWYRQDPGQGLRLIYYSQIVNDFQKGDIAEGYSVSREKKESFPLTVTSAQKNPTAFYLCASSIQGRSSYNEQFFGPGTRLTVL.

J is TRBJ2-7 and V is TRBV5-1; D call uncertain. CDR3 length: 12 residues. The V and J ends lost 4 bases and 5 bases respectively, with 10 bases between them. Looked up from germline, CDR1 is SGHRS and CDR2 is YFSETQ. The CDR3 spells CASSRGGDEQYF. Written as DNA, the CDR3 is TGCGCCAGCAGCCGAGGTGGAGACGAGCAGTACTTC.

The rearrangement uses TRBV19 and TRBJ2-1, with no clear D. Trimming took 2 bases from V and 4 from J, leaving 9 bases between them. The CDR3 consists of 14 residues. The V gene's germline CDR1 is LNHDA and CDR2 SQIVND (reference sequence). The CDR3 protein is CASSIRPTYNEQFF. In nucleotides, the CDR3 is TGTGCCAGTAGTATACGGCCGACATACAATGAGCAGTTCTTC.

The chain uses TRBV2 and TRBJ2-2; 9 bases are shared with TRBD1. The CDR3 extends over 15 amino acids. The junction had 5 bases not matched to a gene; V was cut back by 5 bases and J by 4 bases. Germline loops: CDR1 SNHLY, CDR2 FYNNEI. CDR3 sequence (DNA): TGTGCCAGCAGTCAAATGACAGGGGGCACCGGGGAGCTGTTTTTT. Amino acid sequence: CASSQMTGGTGELFF.

The chain combines TRBV5-1 with TRBJ2-1; a weak D match, TRBD2 (5 bases). The V end lost 4 bases, the J end lost 0 bases, and 14 bases lay between the germline ends. Germline V gene sequence: CDR1 SGHRS, CDR2 YFSETQ. The CDR3 length is 16 residues. CDR3 nucleotide sequence: TGCGCCAGCAGCACCCATAGCAGCGGCTCCTACAATGAGCAGTTCTTC. Translating it yields CASSTHSSGSYNEQFF.

The chain recombines TRBV28 with TRBJ2-1; 12 nucleotides match TRBD1. The CDR3 consists of 13 residues. Germline CDR1 and CDR2: MDHEN and SYDVKM. J was trimmed by 10 bases and V by 5 bases; bases with no gene match: 3. The CDR3 sequence is CASSGTGGGEQFF. The CDR3 nucleotides read TGTGCCAGCAGTGGGACAGGGGGCGGCGAGCAGTTCTTC.

This clone has a single count. V usage is TRBV3-1 (or the pseudogene TRBV3-2) and J usage is TRBJ1-4; D possibly corresponds to TRBD1 (5 bases). Germline V gives CDR1 LGHDT, CDR2 YNNKEL (reference sequence). The CDR3 is 19 residues long. V was trimmed by 1 base and J by 2 bases, leaving 20 bases between them. CDR3 amino acids: CASSQVPNGGGRTNEKLFF. In DNA form, the CDR3 reads TGTGCCAGCAGCCAAGTCCCCAATGGGGGAGGGAGGACTAATGAAAAACTGTTTTTT.

The chain couples TRBV18 to TRBJ2-7, with 7 positions matching TRBD2. The J segment lost 2 bases and the V segment lost 0 bases, leaving 4 bases of the junction unmatched. Looked up from germline, CDR1 is KGHSH and CDR2 is LQKENI. The CDR3 loop spans 15 amino acids. As DNA, the CDR3 is TGTGCCAGCTCACCACCGGGGGGGACTACCTACGAGCAGTACTTC. Its protein product is CASSPPGGTTYEQYF.

The V gene is TRBV19, the J gene TRBJ1-6; D unclear. The germline V gene has CDR1 LNHDA and CDR2 SQIVND (reference sequence). Trimming took 7 bases from V and 3 from J, leaving 22 bases between them. This CDR3 region has 18 residues. CDR3 in DNA: TGTGCCAGTACCGATCCCCGCGAGGGCAGAAGCTATAATTCACCCCTCCACTTT. Its translation: CASTDPREGRSYNSPLHF.

The J gene is TRBJ1-1, the V gene TRBV18; D unclear. Germline loops: CDR1 KGHSH, CDR2 LQKENI. There are 12 residues in the CDR3. The V gene lost 3 bases and the J gene lost 8 bases, with 10 bases spanning the gap. CDR3 coding DNA: TGTGCCAGCTCACCGTCGAGGGAAGAAGCTTTCTTT. Protein sequence: CASSPSREEAFF.

The chain joins TRBV12-5 to TRBJ1-6; D may be TRBD1 (5 bases). This CDR3 contains 18 residues. CDR1 is LGHNT, CDR2 FRNRAP, per germline. The V end was cut by 0 bases, the J end by 0 bases, with 12 bases between. CDR3 loop: CASGLVLQESSYNSPLHF. In nucleotides, the CDR3 is TGTGCTAGTGGTTTGGTACTACAGGAGAGCTCCTATAATTCACCCCTCCACTTT. The whole variable domain, filled in from reference TRBV12-5 and TRBJ1-6, reads DARVTQTPRHKVTEMGQEVTMRCQPILGHNTVFWYRQTMMQGLELLAYFRNRAPLDDSGMPKDRFSAEMPDATLATLKIQPSEPRDSAVYFCASGLVLQESSYNSPLHFGNGTRLTVT.

J is TRBJ1-3 and V is TRBV7-2, with 7 bases that match TRBD1. Looked up from germline, CDR1 is SGHTA and CDR2 is FQGNSA. Trimming removed 5 bases from V and 7 bases from J; junction bases left unmatched: 11. This CDR3 has 15 amino acids. CDR3 DNA: TGTGCCAGCAGCGTCGACAGGGCTGTAACTAACACCATATATTTT. Protein product: CASSVDRAVTNTIYF.